A single sample is the source of the 8 T cell receptor beta chains below, sequenced in a study of T cell changes during pregnancy in multiple sclerosis. Method: immunoSEQ multiplex PCR; TCRdb's copy keeps in-frame clones and lacks some. The table lists around 97,000 clones, roughly 92% of them singletons. Source: peripheral blood, taken after pregnancy. These receptors were obtained from a female donor with multiple sclerosis, enrolled in a pregnancy study.

This chain links TRBV5-1 with TRBJ2-5, with TRBD1 matching over 9 bases. Trimming removed 4 bases from V and 5 bases from J; junction bases left unmatched: 6. This CDR3 is 14 amino acids long. The V gene's germline CDR1 is SGHRS and CDR2 YFSETQ. CDR3 nucleotide sequence: TGCGCCAGCAGCACCCGACAGGGGGGCGAGACCCAGTACTTC. Protein: CASSTRQGGETQYF.

CDR3 in amino acids: CASRPTGGRGQPQHF. CDR3 DNA: TGTGCCAGCAGACCAACAGGGGGCAGAGGTCAGCCCCAGCATTTT. The rearrangement links TRBV28 to TRBJ1-5; 9 nucleotides match TRBD1. Germline CDR1 reads MDHEN; CDR2 reads SYDVKM. Trimming took 6 bases from V and 6 from J; bases not matched to a gene: 9. The length of the CDR3 is 15 residues.

V usage is TRBV5-1 and J usage is TRBJ2-1; D ambiguous. This CDR3 has 12 residues. V lost 0 bases, J lost 10 bases, and 8 bases lay in between. In germline, CDR1 is SGHRS, CDR2 YFSETQ. CDR3 region: CASSLVRSEQFF. In DNA, the CDR3 is TGCGCCAGCAGCTTGGTTAGATCCGAGCAGTTCTTC.

In nucleotides, the CDR3 is TGTGCCAGCAGTTTACAGGGAGGTCCCCAAGAGACCCAGTACTTC. Translation gives CASSLQGGPQETQYF. The chain carries TRBV28 and TRBJ2-5; a possible D gene is TRBD2 (6 bases). CDR3 size: 15 residues. Germline V gene sequence: CDR1 MDHEN, CDR2 SYDVKM. Between the trimmed V and J ends, which lost 2 bases and 1 base, there was a span of 11 bases.

The chain uses TRBV19 and TRBJ2-7; D not resolved. Trimming shortened V by 1 base and J by 2 bases, and 18 bases separated the two germline ends. This CDR3 is 17 amino acids long. The germline V gene has CDR1 LNHDA and CDR2 SQIVND (reference sequence). The CDR3 here is CASSIGPHWAEPYEQYF. Written as DNA, the CDR3 is TGTGCCAGTAGTATAGGGCCTCATTGGGCCGAACCCTACGAGCAGTACTTC.

This sequence joins TRBV5-8 and TRBJ1-5, with D unclear. The CDR3 extends over 16 amino acids. Germline V gene lookup returns CDR1 SGHTS and CDR2 YDEGEE. V gave up 1 base and J gave up 2 bases, with 13 bases separating them. The CDR3 protein is CASSLSGVRGNQPQHF. The DNA for the CDR3 is TGTGCCAGCAGCTTGAGCGGGGTCCGAGGCAATCAGCCCCAGCATTTT.

The V call is TRBV6-1, the J call TRBJ1-1; D may be TRBD1 (6 bases). This CDR3 is built from 15 residues. Deletions cut 6 bases from V and 7 bases from J, with 21 bases between. Germline V gives CDR1 MNHNS, CDR2 SASEGT. The CDR3 protein is CASSLGVQGRVEAFF. CDR3 coding DNA: TGTGCCAGCAGCTTGGGCGTACAGGGTAGGGTTGAAGCTTTCTTT.

The chain is built from TRBV6-6 and TRBJ1-1, with a tentative D call TRBD1 (6 bases). This CDR3 region has 12 residues. Trimming pared 3 bases from V and 7 bases from J, leaving 9 bases between. The germline gives CDR1 MNHNY, CDR2 SVGAGI (reference sequence). The CDR3 DNA is TGTGCCAGCAGTTATCTACAGGGTGAAGCTTTCTTT. Translating it yields CASSYLQGEAFF.